This is a list of T cell receptor beta chains from one sample in a study of OX40 agonist ivuxolimab in advanced cancers. Libraries were prepared by immunoSEQ multiplex PCR; TCRdb keeps only in-frame clonotypes and omits some of them. The repertoire holds about 26,000 clones, with under 80% as singletons. Sample: CD4+ or CD8+ T cells sorted from blood, taken in a trial of the OX40 agonist ivuxolimab. These receptors all stem from an adult with an advanced solid tumor such as melanoma, head and neck, liver or kidney cancer. CDR3s include the opening cysteine and the closing phenylalanine or tryptophan. Fields, in order: D gene, J gene, V gene, clone size, CDR3 protein, CDR3 DNA. D genes are given only for firm matches. A row's size may be missing; if present it is once, few, many or a size class.

D gene: .
J gene: TRBJ2-3
V gene: TRBV9
clone size: few
CDR3 protein: CASSPVSSTDTQYF
CDR3 DNA: TGTGCCAGCTCACCCGTTTCTAGCACAGATACGCAGTATTTT

D gene: TRBD2
J gene: TRBJ2-3
V gene: TRBV4-3
clone size: .
CDR3 protein: CASSQGLAGMDTQYF
CDR3 DNA: TGCGCCAGCAGCCAAGGACTAGCGGGAATGGATACGCAGTATTTT

D gene: TRBD1
J gene: TRBJ2-5
V gene: TRBV4-1
clone size: .
CDR3 protein: CASSHLDREQETQYF
CDR3 DNA: TGCGCCAGCAGCCACCTTGACAGGGAACAAGAGACCCAGTACTTC

D gene: .
J gene: TRBJ1-2
V gene: TRBV7-2
clone size: .
CDR3 protein: CASSLARVNYGYTF
CDR3 DNA: TGTGCCAGCAGCTTAGCCCGGGTCAACTATGGCTACACCTTC

D gene: .
J gene: TRBJ2-7
V gene: TRBV4-3
clone size: .
CDR3 protein: CASSPNPSGGGAQYF
CDR3 DNA: TGCGCCAGCAGCCCCAACCCGTCCGGGGGAGGCGCGCAGTACTTC

D gene: .
J gene: TRBJ2-5
V gene: TRBV5-1
clone size: .
CDR3 protein: CASSLYLGQGGETQYF
CDR3 DNA: TGCGCCAGCAGCTTGTACCTAGGACAGGGAGGGGAGACCCAGTACTTC

D gene: .
J gene: TRBJ2-7
V gene: TRBV10-1
clone size: .
CDR3 protein: CASSINYEQYF
CDR3 DNA: TGCGCCAGCAGTATCAATTACGAGCAGTACTTC

D gene: TRBD1
J gene: TRBJ2-7
V gene: TRBV7-2
clone size: .
CDR3 protein: CASSSGGRRFFFEQYF
CDR3 DNA: TGTGCCAGCAGCTCAGGGGGCCGTAGATTTTTTTTTGAGCAGTACTTC

D gene: .
J gene: TRBJ2-3
V gene: TRBV5-1
clone size: .
CDR3 protein: CASSFPGEDTQYF
CDR3 DNA: TGCGCCAGCAGCTTTCCAGGGGAAGATACGCAGTATTTT

D gene: TRBD2
J gene: TRBJ2-3
V gene: TRBV4-1
clone size: .
CDR3 protein: CASSGTSVGTDTQYF
CDR3 DNA: TGCGCCAGCAGCGGGACTAGCGTTGGAACAGATACGCAGTATTTT

D gene: TRBD1
J gene: TRBJ1-2
V gene: TRBV5-4
clone size: .
CDR3 protein: CASSQGWRDSSRYTF
CDR3 DNA: TGTGCCAGCAGCCAAGGATGGCGGGACAGCTCTCGCTACACCTTC

D gene: TRBD2
J gene: TRBJ2-1
V gene: TRBV9
clone size: .
CDR3 protein: CASSPTPPSGEYNEQFF
CDR3 DNA: TGTGCCAGCAGCCCAACCCCCCCTAGCGGGGAGTACAATGAGCAGTTCTTC

D gene: TRBD1
J gene: TRBJ2-2
V gene: TRBV7-7
clone size: .
CDR3 protein: CASSPGQGVVPGELFF
CDR3 DNA: TGTGCCAGCAGCCCGGGACAGGGGGTAGTTCCGGGGGAGCTGTTTTTT

D gene: .
J gene: TRBJ1-1
V gene: TRBV21-1
clone size: .
CDR3 protein: CASSKDPGQVRMNTEAFF
CDR3 DNA: TGTGCCAGCAGCAAAGATCCGGGACAGGTCCGAATGAACACTGAAGCTTTCTTT

D gene: .
J gene: TRBJ2-3
V gene: TRBV7-9
clone size: .
CDR3 protein: CASTLQKSGTDTQYF
CDR3 DNA: TGTGCCAGCACCCTCCAAAAGTCGGGGACAGATACGCAGTATTTT

D gene: TRBD1
J gene: TRBJ2-7
V gene: TRBV4-1
clone size: .
CDR3 protein: CASSQPGQSTYEQYF
CDR3 DNA: TGCGCCAGCAGCCAACCGGGACAGTCGACCTACGAGCAGTACTTC

D gene: TRBD1
J gene: TRBJ2-3
V gene: TRBV5-4
clone size: .
CDR3 protein: CASSTGDRGIPDTQYF
CDR3 DNA: TGTGCCAGCAGCACCGGGGACAGGGGAATCCCAGATACGCAGTATTTT

D gene: .
J gene: TRBJ1-2
V gene: TRBV19
clone size: .
CDR3 protein: CASSIGRFRGYTF
CDR3 DNA: TGTGCCAGTAGTATCGGGAGATTTCGGGGCTACACCTTC

D gene: .
J gene: TRBJ2-2
V gene: TRBV4-3
clone size: once
CDR3 protein: CASSQGYGEAGELFF
CDR3 DNA: TGCGCCAGCAGCCAGGGGTACGGGGAGGCCGGGGAGCTGTTTTTT

D gene: .
J gene: TRBJ2-5
V gene: TRBV6-5
clone size: .
CDR3 protein: CASSYGTSQETQYF
CDR3 DNA: TGTGCCAGCAGTTACGGCACCTCCCAAGAGACCCAGTACTTC

D gene: .
J gene: TRBJ1-2
V gene: TRBV29-1
clone size: .
CDR3 protein: CSVGRPNPEERYGYTF
CDR3 DNA: TGCAGCGTTGGACGGCCCAACCCCGAGGAGCGGTATGGCTACACCTTC

D gene: TRBD2
J gene: TRBJ2-1
V gene: TRBV7-9
clone size: few
CDR3 protein: CASGGGTEQFF
CDR3 DNA: TGTGCCAGCGGCGGGGGTACTGAGCAGTTCTTC

D gene: .
J gene: TRBJ1-1
V gene: TRBV7-2
clone size: .
CDR3 protein: CASIPTGWAATGDTEAFF
CDR3 DNA: TGTGCCAGCATCCCCACCGGTTGGGCCGCGACAGGCGACACTGAAGCTTTCTTT

D gene: TRBD1
J gene: TRBJ1-3
V gene: TRBV6-5
clone size: .
CDR3 protein: CASSYSRQGGDTIYF
CDR3 DNA: TGTGCCAGCAGTTACTCGCGCCAGGGGGGAGACACCATATATTTT

D gene: .
J gene: TRBJ2-1
V gene: TRBV14
clone size: .
CDR3 protein: CASSQGSGRLNNEQFF
CDR3 DNA: TGTGCCAGCAGCCAAGGTTCGGGACGCCTCAACAATGAGCAGTTCTTC

D gene: .
J gene: TRBJ2-7
V gene: TRBV7-6
clone size: .
CDR3 protein: CASSLAEGEQYF
CDR3 DNA: TGTGCCAGCAGCTTAGCAGAGGGCGAGCAGTACTTC

D gene: .
J gene: TRBJ2-1
V gene: TRBV25-1
clone size: .
CDR3 protein: CATHEGGPNNEQFF
CDR3 DNA: TGTGCCACCCATGAAGGTGGTCCTAACAATGAGCAGTTCTTC

D gene: .
J gene: TRBJ1-6
V gene: TRBV5-6
clone size: .
CDR3 protein: CASSLVLSSYNSPLHF
CDR3 DNA: TGTGCCAGCAGCTTGGTGTTAAGCTCCTATAATTCACCCCTCCACTTT

D gene: .
J gene: TRBJ1-6
V gene: TRBV11-2
clone size: .
CDR3 protein: CASSLGWGEGNSPLHF
CDR3 DNA: TGTGCCAGCAGCTTAGGCTGGGGGGAAGGTAATTCACCCCTCCACTTT

D gene: TRBD1
J gene: TRBJ2-7
V gene: TRBV4-3
clone size: .
CDR3 protein: CASSQGTGRSYEQYF
CDR3 DNA: TGCGCCAGCAGCCAAGGGACAGGGCGCTCCTACGAGCAGTACTTC

D gene: .
J gene: TRBJ1-1
V gene: TRBV5-4
clone size: .
CDR3 protein: CASSFDTVNTEAFF
CDR3 DNA: TGTGCCAGCAGCTTCGATACAGTGAACACTGAAGCTTTCTTT

D gene: .
J gene: TRBJ1-2
V gene: TRBV5-1
clone size: .
CDR3 protein: CASSALGGSGYTF
CDR3 DNA: TGCGCCAGCAGCGCCCTGGGAGGCAGTGGCTACACCTTC

D gene: .
J gene: TRBJ2-7
V gene: TRBV7-2
clone size: .
CDR3 protein: CASSESYEQYF
CDR3 DNA: TGTGCCAGCAGCGAGTCCTACGAGCAGTACTTC

D gene: .
J gene: TRBJ2-7
V gene: TRBV5-4
clone size: .
CDR3 protein: CASSLGPRGRLQYF
CDR3 DNA: TGTGCCAGCAGCTTAGGTCCCCGGGGTCGATTGCAGTACTTC

D gene: .
J gene: TRBJ2-3
V gene: TRBV7-9
clone size: .
CDR3 protein: CASSSPLWGPSTDTQYF
CDR3 DNA: TGTGCCAGCAGCTCCCCCCTGTGGGGCCCTAGCACAGATACGCAGTATTTT

D gene: TRBD2
J gene: TRBJ2-1
V gene: TRBV19
clone size: .
CDR3 protein: CASRRLAYPLGNEQFF
CDR3 DNA: TGTGCCAGTAGGCGACTAGCGTACCCCCTGGGGAATGAGCAGTTCTTC

D gene: .
J gene: TRBJ1-2
V gene: TRBV6-5
clone size: few
CDR3 protein: CASSHGGGGYTF
CDR3 DNA: TGTGCCAGCAGCCACGGGGGTGGTGGCTACACCTTC

D gene: .
J gene: TRBJ2-3
V gene: TRBV4-1
clone size: .
CDR3 protein: CASSQGGDTQYF
CDR3 DNA: TGCGCCAGCAGCCAAGGCGGAGATACGCAGTATTTT

D gene: .
J gene: TRBJ1-4
V gene: TRBV9
clone size: .
CDR3 protein: CASSVNRGGVEKLFF
CDR3 DNA: TGTGCCAGCAGCGTAAATCGCGGGGGGGTTGAAAAACTGTTTTTT

D gene: .
J gene: TRBJ2-7
V gene: TRBV6-6
clone size: .
CDR3 protein: CASSYSQTYEQYF
CDR3 DNA: TGTGCCAGCAGTTACTCCCAGACCTACGAGCAGTACTTC

D gene: .
J gene: TRBJ1-5
V gene: TRBV15
clone size: .
CDR3 protein: CATSRDRAVVGGGGKPQHF
CDR3 DNA: TGTGCCACCAGCAGAGATCGCGCCGTGGTAGGGGGGGGCGGAAAGCCCCAGCATTTT

D gene: TRBD1
J gene: TRBJ2-7
V gene: TRBV10-3
clone size: .
CDR3 protein: CAISETGGYEQYF
CDR3 DNA: TGTGCCATCAGTGAGACAGGGGGCTACGAGCAGTACTTC

D gene: .
J gene: TRBJ1-5
V gene: TRBV27
clone size: .
CDR3 protein: CASSIGAAGQPQHF
CDR3 DNA: TGTGCCAGCAGCATTGGGGCCGCCGGACAGCCCCAGCATTTT

D gene: .
J gene: TRBJ2-3
V gene: TRBV15
clone size: few
CDR3 protein: CATSPERGTTDTQYF
CDR3 DNA: TGTGCCACCAGCCCGGAACGGGGGACCACAGATACGCAGTATTTT

D gene: .
J gene: TRBJ1-1
V gene: TRBV5-6
clone size: .
CDR3 protein: CASSLGGGPNTEAFF
CDR3 DNA: TGTGCCAGCAGCTTGGGGGGAGGGCCAAACACTGAAGCTTTCTTT

D gene: .
J gene: TRBJ1-2
V gene: TRBV16
clone size: .
CDR3 protein: CASSLTSDLTF
CDR3 DNA: TGTGCCAGCAGCCTGACGAGCGACTTGACCTTC

D gene: .
J gene: TRBJ2-7
V gene: TRBV30
clone size: .
CDR3 protein: CAWSAASSYEQYF
CDR3 DNA: TGTGCCTGGAGCGCGGCAAGCTCCTACGAGCAGTACTTC

D gene: TRBD2
J gene: TRBJ2-5
V gene: TRBV5-5
clone size: .
CDR3 protein: CASSVTSGNQETQYF
CDR3 DNA: TGTGCCAGCAGCGTGACTAGCGGGAATCAAGAGACCCAGTACTTC

D gene: TRBD2
J gene: TRBJ2-1
V gene: TRBV19
clone size: .
CDR3 protein: CASSTPRLAGGHWEQFF
CDR3 DNA: TGTGCCAGTAGTACCCCCCGACTAGCGGGGGGTCATTGGGAGCAGTTCTTC

D gene: .
J gene: TRBJ2-6
V gene: TRBV5-1
clone size: .
CDR3 protein: CASSWRTAGANVLTF
CDR3 DNA: TGCGCCAGCAGCTGGCGGACAGCTGGGGCCAACGTCCTGACTTTC

D gene: TRBD1
J gene: TRBJ2-7
V gene: TRBV11-2
clone size: once
CDR3 protein: CASSLARGSGYEQYF
CDR3 DNA: TGTGCCAGCAGCTTAGCCAGGGGGAGTGGATACGAGCAGTACTTC

D gene: .
J gene: TRBJ2-3
V gene: TRBV7-2
clone size: .
CDR3 protein: CASSPGGLSTDTQYF
CDR3 DNA: TGTGCCAGCAGCCCCGGAGGGCTTAGCACGGATACGCAGTATTTT

D gene: .
J gene: TRBJ2-2
V gene: TRBV5-1
clone size: .
CDR3 protein: CASSYHRETGELFF
CDR3 DNA: TGCGCCAGCAGCTACCACAGGGAAACCGGGGAGCTGTTTTTT

D gene: .
J gene: TRBJ1-5
V gene: TRBV12-5
clone size: .
CDR3 protein: CASGFDRDIYQPQHF
CDR3 DNA: TGTGCTAGTGGTTTCGACCGGGACATTTATCAGCCCCAGCATTTT

D gene: TRBD2
J gene: TRBJ2-5
V gene: TRBV9
clone size: .
CDR3 protein: CASSLGTSGGWGTQYF
CDR3 DNA: TGTGCCAGCAGCCTCGGGACTAGCGGGGGCTGGGGGACCCAGTACTTC

D gene: TRBD2
J gene: TRBJ2-5
V gene: TRBV7-2
clone size: .
CDR3 protein: CASSLWQRGQETQYF
CDR3 DNA: TGTGCCAGCAGCTTATGGCAGCGGGGACAAGAGACCCAGTACTTC

D gene: .
J gene: TRBJ1-2
V gene: TRBV19
clone size: .
CDR3 protein: CASSIGDPGGYTF
CDR3 DNA: TGTGCCAGTAGTATTGGGGACCCGGGGGGCTACACCTTC

D gene: .
J gene: TRBJ2-1
V gene: TRBV6-5
clone size: .
CDR3 protein: CASKVGASSYNEQFF
CDR3 DNA: TGTGCCAGCAAGGTAGGGGCCAGCTCCTACAATGAGCAGTTCTTC

D gene: .
J gene: TRBJ2-7
V gene: TRBV4-3
clone size: .
CDR3 protein: CASSQSTGVYEQYF
CDR3 DNA: TGCGCCAGCAGCCAGTCGACAGGCGTCTACGAGCAGTACTTC

D gene: TRBD1
J gene: TRBJ2-7
V gene: TRBV27
clone size: few
CDR3 protein: CASSPVTGGFYEQYF
CDR3 DNA: TGTGCCAGCAGCCCAGTGACAGGGGGATTCTACGAGCAGTACTTC